The rows below give T cell receptor beta chains drawn from one sample of a study of blood T cell repertoires in COVID-19. Clones were sequenced by immunoSEQ multiplex PCR, and TCRdb holds only the in-frame ones, with some missing. The sample lists approximately 400,000 clones, more than 75% seen once, with more than 0.95% in the top ten. The sequenced sample was peripheral blood. The receptor source for this set is a human donor with acute or convalescent COVID-19. The donor label of this sample is uncertain. The CDR3 runs from the conserved cysteine through the conserved F or W. The order of the fields is J gene, clone size, V gene, D gene, CDR3 DNA, CDR3 protein. The D gene is left open where the match is weak. The size field is filled for only some rows; it gives once, few, many or a size class.

j_call: TRBJ2-1
clone_size: -
v_call: TRBV6-6
d_call: -
cdr3_nt: TGTGCCAGCAGTTACTCGTGGACAGATGAGCAGTTCTTC
cdr3_aa: CASSYSWTDEQFF

j_call: TRBJ1-4
clone_size: -
v_call: TRBV28
d_call: -
cdr3_nt: TGTGCCAGCAGTTTTCTCAGGGAAAAACTGTTTTTT
cdr3_aa: CASSFLREKLFF

j_call: TRBJ2-7
clone_size: -
v_call: TRBV11-2
d_call: TRBD1
cdr3_nt: TGTGCCAGCAGCTTAACACCGGGACAGGGCTACGAGCAGTACTTC
cdr3_aa: CASSLTPGQGYEQYF

j_call: TRBJ1-2
clone_size: -
v_call: TRBV18
d_call: -
cdr3_nt: TGTGCCAGCTCACCACCGGGCTCAGCCTATGGCTACACCTTC
cdr3_aa: CASSPPGSAYGYTF

j_call: TRBJ2-1
clone_size: -
v_call: TRBV11-3
d_call: TRBD1
cdr3_nt: TGTGCCAGCAGCCCAGGGGGATTATCCTACAATGAGCAGTTCTTC
cdr3_aa: CASSPGGLSYNEQFF

j_call: TRBJ1-5
clone_size: -
v_call: TRBV6-2/TRBV6-3
d_call: TRBD1
cdr3_nt: TGTGCCAGCAGTTACTCGAGGGACAGCCGGGGGAATCAGCCCCAGCATTTT
cdr3_aa: CASSYSRDSRGNQPQHF

j_call: TRBJ1-1
clone_size: -
v_call: TRBV10-1
d_call: -
cdr3_nt: TGCGCCAGCAGTGGTCAACAGGGAACTGAAGCTTTCTTT
cdr3_aa: CASSGQQGTEAFF

j_call: TRBJ2-7
clone_size: -
v_call: TRBV5-4
d_call: -
cdr3_nt: TGTGCCAGCAGCTTGGCAGGGGTCGCCTCCTACGAGCAGTACTTC
cdr3_aa: CASSLAGVASYEQYF

j_call: TRBJ1-1
clone_size: -
v_call: TRBV6-5
d_call: -
cdr3_nt: TGTGCCAGCAGCCGTGGGGGGGGGACTGAAGCTTTCTTT
cdr3_aa: CASSRGGGTEAFF

j_call: TRBJ1-1
clone_size: once
v_call: TRBV28
d_call: -
cdr3_nt: TGTGCCAGCAGTGAGACACGGAACACTGAAGCTTTCTTT
cdr3_aa: CASSETRNTEAFF

j_call: TRBJ2-5
clone_size: -
v_call: TRBV7-2
d_call: TRBD2
cdr3_nt: TGTGCCAGCAGCCAACTAGCGAGAGAGACCCAGTACTTC
cdr3_aa: CASSQLARETQYF

j_call: TRBJ2-5
clone_size: -
v_call: TRBV6-4
d_call: TRBD2
cdr3_nt: TGTGCCATTCCGAAGGGAGGGGACTACCATCAAGAGACCCAGTACTTC
cdr3_aa: CAIPKGGDYHQETQYF

j_call: TRBJ1-1
clone_size: -
v_call: TRBV2
d_call: TRBD1
cdr3_nt: TGTGCCAGCACCCCGGACAGGGATACTGAAGCTTTCTTT
cdr3_aa: CASTPDRDTEAFF

j_call: TRBJ1-2
clone_size: -
v_call: TRBV5-1
d_call: -
cdr3_nt: TGCGCCAGCAGAACGCGGGGGGCCGGGTCCGATGGCTACACCTTC
cdr3_aa: CASRTRGAGSDGYTF

j_call: TRBJ2-7
clone_size: -
v_call: TRBV29-1
d_call: -
cdr3_nt: TGCAGCGTTGCTGAACAGTGGGAGCAGTACTTC
cdr3_aa: CSVAEQWEQYF

j_call: TRBJ1-3
clone_size: -
v_call: TRBV19
d_call: -
cdr3_nt: TGTGCCAGTAGTTACTATCAGGGGTCATCTGGAAACACCATATATTTT
cdr3_aa: CASSYYQGSSGNTIYF

j_call: TRBJ1-1
clone_size: -
v_call: TRBV29-1
d_call: TRBD1
cdr3_nt: TGCAGCGGAAGGACAGGGCTGAACACTGAAGCTTTCTTT
cdr3_aa: CSGRTGLNTEAFF

j_call: TRBJ2-5
clone_size: -
v_call: TRBV14
d_call: -
cdr3_nt: TGTGCCAGCAGCCAAGATTTGTGGCAGACCCAGTACTTC
cdr3_aa: CASSQDLWQTQYF

j_call: TRBJ2-7
clone_size: -
v_call: TRBV7-9
d_call: TRBD1
cdr3_nt: TGTGCCAGCAGCTCGGGACAGAGGGATTACTACGAGCAGTACTTC
cdr3_aa: CASSSGQRDYYEQYF